A single sample is the source of the 30 T cell receptor beta chains below, sequenced in a study of persistence of HIV-infected CD4 T cells. Stimulation used around 10 ug/mL lysate from CMV-infected fibroblasts. Sorted nonresponding memory CD4+ T cells were CD40L-negative, CD69-negative, CD45RO-high. Their antigens remain unidentified. This was the immunoSEQ version 4 assay in survey mode. Generated by immunoSEQ multiplex PCR, the TCRdb table keeps only in-frame clones and is missing some. In the table there are approximately 27,000 clones, 78% of which are singletons. Sequencing was performed on CD4+ T cells sorted from PBMCs after approximately 19-hour stimulation, taken from a patient who received antiretroviral therapy. The receptors originated from an adult woman with HIV who was CMV-seropositive.

The chain recombines TRBV6-1 with TRBJ2-7; D may be TRBD1 (5 bases). The V gene's germline CDR1 is MNHNS and CDR2 SASEGT. V lost 1 base and J lost 2, with 12 bases in between. CDR3 length: 15 residues. The CDR3 bases are TGTGCCAGCAGTGAAGACGACAGACAACCCTACGAGCAGTACGTC. Encoded protein: CASSEDDRQPYEQYV.

The genes are TRBV12-1 and TRBJ2-4; TRBD2 is the table's D call, not checked against the DNA. TRBV12-1 is a pseudogene segment. CDR3 length equals 21 residues. DNA for the CDR3: TGTGCCAGCAGCCGCCCTACGGCGGGACTAGCGCCGGCCGAGGCCAAAAACATTCAGTACTTC. Residues: CASSRPTAGLAPAEAKNIQYF.

The chain is built from TRBV2 and TRBJ1-2; D is uncertain. Trimming pared 4 bases from V and 5 bases from J, leaving 8 bases between. The CDR3 loop spans 12 amino acids. The germline gives CDR1 SNHLY, CDR2 FYNNEI. The CDR3 sequence: CASSVSEYGYTF. The CDR3 region has the DNA TGTGCCAGCAGTGTGTCCGAATATGGCTACACCTTC.

V and J are TRBV5-1 and TRBJ1-2; 8 nucleotides line up with TRBD1. Germline CDR1 is SGHRS and CDR2 is YFSETQ. The CDR3 has 16 amino acids. The V and J ends lost 7 bases and 1 base, in that order; junction bases with no gene match: 12. This CDR3 is CASLPSAGGDNYGYTF. CDR3 DNA: TGCGCCAGCCTTCCATCGGCAGGGGGCGATAACTATGGCTACACCTTC.

The chain is built from TRBV6-5 and TRBJ2-4; the D is unclear. Trimming left V 6 bases short and J 8 bases short, with 8 bases between. The germline V gene encodes CDR1 MNHEY and CDR2 SVGAGI. This CDR3 contains 11 residues. The CDR3 region is CASRREYIQYF. In DNA form, the CDR3 reads TGTGCCAGCAGGCGTGAATACATTCAGTACTTC.

This clone has a handful of counts. V and J are TRBV30 and TRBJ1-5, with TRBD1 matching 7 bases. The germline gives CDR1 GTSNPN, CDR2 SVGIG (reference sequence). The length of the CDR3 is 12 residues. V lost 5 bases and J lost 5; bases outside the gene matches: 3. The CDR3: CAWDRVDQPQHF. In nucleotides, the CDR3 is TGTGCCTGGGACAGGGTGGATCAGCCCCAGCATTTT. The full variable domain, with the rest looked up from reference TRBV30 and TRBJ1-5, is SQTIHQWPATLVQPVGSPLSLECTVEGTSNPNLYWYRQAAGRGLQLLFYSVGIGQISSEVPQNLSASRPQDRQFILSSKKLLLSDSGFYLCAWDRVDQPQHFGDGTRLSIL.

This clone was detected a few times. The CDR3 bases are TGCAGCGTTCCGGGAGCCGGGGGCACTGAAGCTTTCTTT. This sequence encodes CSVPGAGGTEAFF. The chain recombines TRBV29-1 with TRBJ1-1; D may be TRBD1 (5 bases). The germline gives CDR1 SQVTM, CDR2 ANQGSEA. This CDR3 region has 13 residues. V lost 5 bases, J lost 4 bases, and 14 bases lay in between.

J is TRBJ2-1 and V is TRBV7-3, with D hard to call. Germline lookup yields CDR1 SGHTA and CDR2 FQGTGA. The CDR3 has 16 amino acids. Trimming removed 1 base from V and 7 bases from J, with 17 bases in between. CDR3 DNA sequence: TGTGCCAGCAGCTTAATAAGTTATGGCTTAGGTAATGAGCAGTTCTTC. This encodes CASSLISYGLGNEQFF. The full variable domain, its missing parts supplied by reference TRBV7-3 and TRBJ2-1, is GAGVSQTPSNKVTEKGKYVELRCDPISGHTALYWYRQSLGQGPEFLIYFQGTGAADDSGLPNDRFFAVRPEGSVSTLKIQRTERGDSAVYLCASSLISYGLGNEQFFGPGTRLTVL.

V is TRBV6-1 and J is TRBJ2-7; a weak D match, TRBD2 (6 bases). In germline, CDR1 is MNHNS, CDR2 SASEGT. V lost 1 base to trimming and J lost 6 bases, with 10 bases between them. This CDR3 has 13 amino acids. The CDR3 region has the DNA TGTGCCAGCAGTGAAGGGAGGGTCGGCGAGCAGTACTTC. It is translated as CASSEGRVGEQYF.

The gene calls are TRBV2 and TRBJ1-2; TRBD1 matches at 9 bases. This CDR3 region has 13 residues. CDR1 is SNHLY, CDR2 FYNNEI, per germline. V shed 6 bases and J 8 bases; nucleotides not matched to a gene: 7. The CDR3 nucleotides read TGTGCCAGCAGGCCCGGGACAGGGCGAGGCTACACCTTC. The encoded protein is CASRPGTGRGYTF.

The count of this clone is one. The chain employs TRBV7-2 and TRBJ1-5; D gene uncertain. V shed 2 bases and J shed 0 bases, with 8 bases lying between them. This CDR3 contains 15 residues. Germline V gene sequence: CDR1 SGHTA, CDR2 FQGNSA. The CDR3 DNA is TGTGCCAGCAGCTTAATTGTTAATAGCAATCAGCCCCAGCATTTT. It translates to CASSLIVNSNQPQHF. Full variable domain (remainder filled in from reference TRBV7-2 and TRBJ1-5): GAGVSQSPSNKVTEKGKDVELRCDPISGHTALYWYRQSLGQGLEFLIYFQGNSAPDKSGLPSDRFSAERTGGSVSTLTIQRTQQEDSAVYLCASSLIVNSNQPQHFGDGTRLSIL.

The CDR3 reads CATSARYPPQGAVGNTIYF. CDR3 DNA sequence: TGTGCCACCAGCGCCCGGTACCCTCCTCAGGGGGCAGTAGGAAACACCATATATTTT. The chain employs TRBV15 and TRBJ1-3, with 8 bases identical to TRBD1. The CDR3 runs to 19 residues. The germline gives CDR1 LNHNV, CDR2 YYDKDF (reference sequence). Losses at the gene ends were 5 bases for V and 4 bases for J; bases not matched to a gene: 19.

V gene TRBV12-5 combines with J gene TRBJ1-3, with D unresolved. The CDR3 consists of 14 residues. The V and J ends lost 3 bases and 2 bases respectively, with 8 bases between them. Germline loops: CDR1 LGHNT, CDR2 FRNRAP. CDR3 nucleotide sequence: TGTGCTAGTGGTTTAGGGAGTCCTGGAAACACCATATATTTT. It yields the protein CASGLGSPGNTIYF.

The V and J genes are TRBV2 and TRBJ1-5, with D possibly TRBD1 on 6 matching bases. There are 14 residues in the CDR3. Germline V gene data show CDR1 as SNHLY and CDR2 as FYNNEI. The ends were cut back, 6 bases at V and 0 bases at J, with 9 bases in the middle. CDR3 DNA: TGTGCCAGCAGACGGGACATTAGCAATCAGCCCCAGCATTTT. It specifies CASRRDISNQPQHF.

The V call is TRBV10-1, the J call TRBJ2-5; 7 nucleotides align to TRBD2. Germline V CDR1 and CDR2: WNHNN, SYGVQD (reference sequence). The V gene end was trimmed by 8 bases and the J gene end by 2 bases; junction bases not matched to a gene: 5. The CDR3 runs 13 residues. The CDR3 DNA follows: TGCGCCAGCGGTCCGGGGGGACAAGAGACCCAGTACTTC. Residues: CASGPGGQETQYF.

The chain joins TRBV30 to TRBJ1-1; D is possibly TRBD1 (5 bases). CDR1 and CDR2 (germline): GTSNPN, SVGIG (reference sequence). The germline V and J ends were trimmed by 3 bases and 8 bases, with 19 bases remaining between them. There are 14 residues in the CDR3. The CDR3, as DNA: TGTGCCTGGAGCCGAGGGGTCGGGATCGGCGAAGCTTTCTTT. Its protein is CAWSRGVGIGEAFF.

The CDR3, as DNA: TGTGCCTGGAGCGCCGGGACAAGCAATCAGCCCCAGCATTTT. Residues: CAWSAGTSNQPQHF. The chain has TRBV30 and TRBJ1-5; D is possibly TRBD1 (6 bases). The CDR3 length is 14 residues. V was pared by 3 bases and J by 1 base, with 10 bases between. The V gene's germline CDR1 is GTSNPN and CDR2 SVGIG (reference sequence).

CDR3: CAWSGRTGPAYGYTF. CDR3 DNA: TGTGCCTGGAGTGGACGGACCGGCCCTGCGTATGGCTACACCTTC. The V and J genes are TRBV30 and TRBJ1-2; D uncertain. The CDR3 spans 15 residues. V was pared by 1 base and J by 5 bases, with 17 bases between. Germline V gene data show CDR1 as GTSNPN and CDR2 as SVGIG (reference sequence).

The rearrangement uses TRBV29-1 and TRBJ1-1; 7 nucleotides line up with TRBD1. The CDR3 consists of 13 residues. J lost 7 bases, V lost 7 bases, and 12 bases had no gene match. From germline, CDR1 is SQVTM and CDR2 ANQGSEA. CDR3 amino acids: CSASASQGGEAFF. The DNA for the CDR3 is TGCAGCGCCTCCGCTTCGCAGGGGGGTGAAGCTTTCTTT.

The V call is TRBV10-3, the J call TRBJ1-3; D is uncertain. In germline, CDR1 is ENHRY, CDR2 SYGVKD. Trimming took off 8 bases at V and 0 bases at J, with 14 bases between the two ends. This CDR3 region has 15 residues. CDR3 residues: CAIHVREGSGNTIYF. CDR3 in DNA: TGTGCCATCCACGTGCGGGAAGGCTCTGGAAACACCATATATTTT.

The CDR3 DNA sequence: TGTGCCAGCTCTTCCCTCGGGGAAAAACTGTTTTTT. Its protein product is CASSSLGEKLFF. The chain links TRBV6-6 to TRBJ1-4; D not certain. Trimming removed 8 bases from V and 8 bases from J, with 12 bases in between. This CDR3 spans 12 amino acids. CDR1 is MNHNY, CDR2 SVGAGI, per germline (reference sequence).

The gene calls are TRBV7-7 and TRBJ2-6, with D maybe TRBD1 (6 bases). CDR1 and CDR2 from the germline V gene are SSHAT and FNYEAQ (reference sequence). V gave up 5 bases and J gave up 2 bases, with 16 bases separating them. This CDR3 comprises 17 residues. The CDR3 sequence is CASSATARGTGANVLTF. Here the CDR3 DNA reads TGTGCCAGCAGCGCAACGGCCAGGGGAACTGGGGCCAACGTCCTGACTTTC.

The chain employs TRBV30 and TRBJ2-6, with a possible D match to TRBD1 (6 bases). The germline CDR1 and CDR2 sequences are GTSNPN and SVGIG (reference sequence). Trimming took 7 bases from V and 0 from J, leaving 13 bases between them. The CDR3 is 15 amino acids. CDR3 coding DNA: TGTGCCTCGACAGGAACAAGCTCTGGGGCCAACGTCCTGACTTTC. It translates to CASTGTSSGANVLTF. Complete variable domain (other parts from reference TRBV30 and TRBJ2-6): SQTIHQWPATLVQPVGSPLSLECTVEGTSNPNLYWYRQAAGRGLQLLFYSVGIGQISSEVPQNLSASRPQDRQFILSSKKLLLSDSGFYLCASTGTSSGANVLTFGAGSRLTVL.

The rearrangement joins TRBV7-9 to TRBJ2-7, with 8 bases that match TRBD1. The germline V gene encodes CDR1 SEHNR and CDR2 FQNEAQ (reference sequence). Unmatched junction bases numbered 9, after V lost 5 bases and J lost 6 bases. CDR3 length: 14 amino acids. The CDR3 sequence: CASSGDRGSGEQYF. Written as DNA, the CDR3 is TGTGCCAGCAGCGGCGACAGGGGATCGGGCGAGCAGTACTTC.

The V gene is TRBV11-2, the J gene TRBJ2-3; D ambiguous. Germline assignment: CDR1 SGHAT and CDR2 FQNNGV. The length of the CDR3 is 14 residues. The V gene lost 1 base and the J gene lost 2 bases, with 7 bases spanning the gap. CDR3: CASSLGVITDTQYF. CDR3 coding DNA: TGTGCCAGCAGCTTAGGGGTTATCACAGATACGCAGTATTTT.

The chain combines TRBV10-2 with TRBJ2-7; tentative D call: TRBD2 (5 bases). CDR3 size: 15 residues. CDR1 and CDR2 from the germline V gene are WSHSY and SAAADI. Deletions cut 5 bases from V and 0 bases from J, with 14 bases between. Here the CDR3 reads CASSPDGGSSYEQYF. CDR3 sequence (DNA): TGCGCCAGCAGTCCGGACGGAGGAAGCTCCTACGAGCAGTACTTC.

This clone appeared a single time. The genes are TRBV7-8 and TRBJ1-2; D call uncertain. This CDR3 has 14 residues. Trimming shortened V by 4 bases and J by 5 bases, and 14 bases separated the two germline ends. The V gene's germline CDR1 is SGHVS and CDR2 FQNEAQ. CDR3 coding DNA: TGTGCCAGCAGCTCCCTAATTGGGCCTTATGGCTACACCTTC. Translation gives CASSSLIGPYGYTF.

Comments on this clone: Other DNA sequences in the sample encode the same CDR3. This chain connects TRBV6-4 to TRBJ2-1, with 10 bases fitting TRBD2. The CDR3 has 18 amino acids. Per germline, CDR1 MRHNA and CDR2 SNTAGT. V lost 0 bases to trimming and J lost 0 bases; unmatched junction nucleotides: 5. CDR3 in amino acids: CASSDSSSGGSSYNEQFF. In DNA form, the CDR3 reads TGTGCCAGCAGTGACTCAAGTAGCGGGGGGAGCTCCTACAATGAGCAGTTCTTC.

The V call is TRBV18, the J call TRBJ2-5; D ambiguous. V gave up 5 bases and J gave up 1 base, with 2 bases separating them. Germline CDR1 is KGHSH and CDR2 is LQKENI. This CDR3 comprises 11 residues. The CDR3 DNA sequence: TGTGCCAGCTCATTCCAAGAGACCCAGTACTTC. Translation gives CASSFQETQYF.

This chain uses TRBV5-1 with TRBJ2-5; D ambiguous. The CDR3 length is 16 residues. Looked up from germline, CDR1 is SGHRS and CDR2 is YFSETQ. With 0 bases removed from V and 7 bases from J, the gap between germline ends came to 19 bases. CDR3 sequence: CASSLDVSLLFGTQYF. CDR3 bases: TGCGCCAGCAGCTTGGATGTTAGTCTGCTTTTCGGGACCCAGTACTTC.